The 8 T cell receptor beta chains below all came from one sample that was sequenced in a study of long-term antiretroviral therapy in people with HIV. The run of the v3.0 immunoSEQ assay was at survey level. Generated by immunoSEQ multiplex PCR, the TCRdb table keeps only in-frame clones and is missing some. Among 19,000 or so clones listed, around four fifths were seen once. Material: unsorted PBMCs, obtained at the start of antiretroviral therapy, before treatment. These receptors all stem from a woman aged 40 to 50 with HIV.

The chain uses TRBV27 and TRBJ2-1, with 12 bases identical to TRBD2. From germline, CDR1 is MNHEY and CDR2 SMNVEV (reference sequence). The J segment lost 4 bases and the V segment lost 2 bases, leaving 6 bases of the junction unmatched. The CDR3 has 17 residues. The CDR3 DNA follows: TGTGCCAGCAGTTTACTAGCGGGGGGGGGTTTTTACAATGAGCAGTTCTTC. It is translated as CASSLLAGGGFYNEQFF.

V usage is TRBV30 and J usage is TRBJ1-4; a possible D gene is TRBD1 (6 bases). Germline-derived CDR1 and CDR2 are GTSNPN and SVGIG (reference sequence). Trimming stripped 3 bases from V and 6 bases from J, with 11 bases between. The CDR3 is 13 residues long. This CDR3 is CAWRTGAYEKLFF. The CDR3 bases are TGTGCCTGGAGGACAGGCGCTTATGAAAAACTGTTTTTT.

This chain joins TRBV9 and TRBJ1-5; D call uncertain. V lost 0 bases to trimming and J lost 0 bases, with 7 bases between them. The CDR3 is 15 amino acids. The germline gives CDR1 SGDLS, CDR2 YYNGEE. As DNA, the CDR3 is TGTGCCAGCAGCGTAGGTACAGCTAGCAATCAGCCCCAGCATTTT. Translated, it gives CASSVGTASNQPQHF.

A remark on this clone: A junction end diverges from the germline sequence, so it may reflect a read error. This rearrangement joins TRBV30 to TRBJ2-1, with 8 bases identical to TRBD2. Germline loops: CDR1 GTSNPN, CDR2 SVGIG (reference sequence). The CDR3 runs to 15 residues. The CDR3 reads CARRSAGGPYNEQFF. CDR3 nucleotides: TGTGCCCGGAGGTCTGCGGGGGGACCCTACAATGAGCAGTTCTTC.

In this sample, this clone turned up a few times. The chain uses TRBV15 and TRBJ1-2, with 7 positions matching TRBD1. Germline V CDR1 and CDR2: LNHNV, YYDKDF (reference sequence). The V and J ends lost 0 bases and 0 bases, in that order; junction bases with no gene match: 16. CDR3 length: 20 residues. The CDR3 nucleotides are TGTGCCACCAGCAGAGAAGGGCTGGGGACAGCTCGGGGATCTAACTATGGCTACACCTTC. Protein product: CATSREGLGTARGSNYGYTF. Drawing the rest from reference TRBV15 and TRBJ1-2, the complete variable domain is DAMVIQNPRYQVTQFGKPVTLSCSQTLNHNVMYWYQQKSSQAPKLLFHYYDKDFNNEADTPDNFQSRRPNTSFCFLDIRSPGLGDTAMYLCATSREGLGTARGSNYGYTFGSGTRLTVV.

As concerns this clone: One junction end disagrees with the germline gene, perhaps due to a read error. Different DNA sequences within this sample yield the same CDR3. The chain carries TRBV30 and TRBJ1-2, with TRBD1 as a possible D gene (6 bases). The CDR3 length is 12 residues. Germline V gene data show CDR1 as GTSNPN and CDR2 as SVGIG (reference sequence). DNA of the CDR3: TGCGCCTGGAGTGGACAGAACTATGGCTACACCTTC. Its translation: CAWSGQNYGYTF.

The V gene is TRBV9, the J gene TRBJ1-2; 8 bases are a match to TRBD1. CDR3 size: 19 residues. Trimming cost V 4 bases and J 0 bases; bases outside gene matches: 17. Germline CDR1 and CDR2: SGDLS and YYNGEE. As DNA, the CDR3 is TGTGCCAGCAGCCCAGGAAGAGGACAGGGCGAGGGGGCTAACTATGGCTACACCTTC. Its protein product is CASSPGRGQGEGANYGYTF.

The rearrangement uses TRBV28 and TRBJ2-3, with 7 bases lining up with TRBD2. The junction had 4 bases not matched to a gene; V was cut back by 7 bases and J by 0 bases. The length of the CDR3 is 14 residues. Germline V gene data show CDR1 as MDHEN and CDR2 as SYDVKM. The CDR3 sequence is CASTAAGSTDTQYF. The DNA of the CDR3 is TGTGCCAGCACGGCAGCGGGGAGCACAGATACGCAGTATTTT.